These 30 T cell receptor beta chains were all obtained from the same sample, sequenced in a study of CD8 T cells in Susac syndrome (dated by TCRdb to between 2018 and 2021). The protocol used for the library was the immunoSEQ multiplex PCR assay. RNA was extracted with the RNeasy kit and about 0.5 to 1 ug was reverse transcribed using random hexamers. The public sequencing data were trimmed at Q25 with fastp and processed into clonotypes with MiXCR by TCRdb, which kept only in-frame beta chains. Here each entry gathers all rows of one CDR3 protein and keeps the most common genes and DNA. The sample contains about 210,000 distinct CDR3 sequences, 95% of them found a single time. The top ten hold around 0.08% of the sample. Sequencing was carried out using CD4+ T cells from PBMCs. The origin of the receptors is a human donor with multiple sclerosis.

This clonotype was detected a few times. The rearrangement joins TRBV9 to TRBJ1-1, with D unresolved. The CDR3 totals 14 residues. Germline-derived CDR1 and CDR2 are SGDLS and YYNGEE. Between the trimmed V and J ends, which lost 0 bases and 1 base, there was a span of 7 bases. DNA for the CDR3: TGTGCCAGCAGCGTAGCCCTCGGGAACACTGAAGCTTTCTTT. Its protein product is CASSVALGNTEAFF.

CDR3 bases: TGTGCCAGCAGTACAAGGACAGGGGTCGACATTCAGTACTTC. It is translated as CASSTRTGVDIQYF. V gene TRBV25-1 combines with J gene TRBJ2-4; TRBD1 matches 9 bases. This CDR3 has 14 residues. From germline, CDR1 is MGHDK and CDR2 SYGVNS. After removal of 5 bases from V and 8 bases from J, the junction contained 7 bases not matched to a gene.

CDR3 amino acids: CASSFQDGPKGNQPQHF. In nucleotides, the CDR3 is TGTGCCAGCAGTTTTCAGGACGGGCCGAAGGGCAATCAGCCCCAGCATTTT. The chain has TRBV25-1 and TRBJ1-5; D unresolved. The CDR3 loop spans 17 amino acids. With 5 bases removed from V and 2 bases from J, the gap between germline ends came to 19 bases. Germline CDR1 reads MGHDK; CDR2 reads SYGVNS.

The rearrangement links TRBV7-8 to TRBJ2-3; TRBD1 matches 7 bases. CDR3 length: 13 amino acids. Germline trimming cut 10 bases from V and 3 bases from J; bases unmatched to any gene: 7. The germline gives CDR1 SGHVS, CDR2 FQNEAQ. CDR3 sequence reads: CATGTDGTDTQYF. The CDR3 bases are TGTGCCACTGGGACAGATGGAACAGATACGCAGTATTTT.

This chain links TRBV25-1 with TRBJ2-1; weak D call: TRBD1 (5 bases). The length of the CDR3 is 13 residues. Per germline, CDR1 MGHDK and CDR2 SYGVNS. V gave up 3 bases and J gave up 7 bases, with 10 bases separating them. The CDR3 DNA reads TGTGCCAGCAGTGATGCAGGGCCGAATGAGCAGTTCTTC. Translated, it gives CASSDAGPNEQFF.

The rearrangement links TRBV29-1 to TRBJ2-1; 10 nucleotides line up with TRBD1. The CDR3 has 12 residues. Germline V lookup: CDR1 SQVTM, CDR2 ANQGSEA. The trim removed 7 bases at V and 14 bases at J, leaving 11 bases unmatched. The CDR3 region has the DNA TGCAGCGCCGGGACAGGGGCCGGGGTGGAGTTCTTC. Its translation: CSAGTGAGVEFF.

The rearrangement uses TRBV20-1 and TRBJ1-2, with D maybe TRBD1 (6 bases). The V gene lost 0 bases and the J gene lost 4 bases, with 12 bases spanning the gap. CDR3 size: 14 residues. CDR1 is DFQATT, CDR2 SNEGSKA, per germline (reference sequence). CDR3 bases: TGCAGTGCTAGAGATCCTGGGGGCCCCTATGGCTACACCTTC. This gives the protein CSARDPGGPYGYTF.

This rearrangement joins TRBV20-1 to TRBJ2-1; 13 bases agree with TRBD2. The CDR3 length is 13 residues. Trimming cost V 7 bases and J 4 bases; bases outside gene matches: 1. Germline CDR1 DFQATT, CDR2 SNEGSKA (reference sequence). The DNA for the CDR3 is TGCAGTGGGGGACTAGCGGGATACAATGAGCAGTTCTTC. Translating it yields CSGGLAGYNEQFF.

This rearrangement joins TRBV29-1 to TRBJ2-5, with D possibly being TRBD1 (6 bases). Between the trimmed V and J ends, which lost 2 bases and 4 bases, there was a span of 8 bases. This CDR3 region has 12 residues. CDR1 is SQVTM, CDR2 ANQGSEA, per germline. CDR3 protein: CSVEIRGETQYF. In DNA form, the CDR3 reads TGCAGCGTTGAAATCAGGGGAGAGACCCAGTACTTC.

The chain has TRBV27 and TRBJ2-7; either TRBD1 or TRBD2 may supply D (5 bases each). Germline V gene sequence: CDR1 MNHEY, CDR2 SMNVEV (reference sequence). V shed 3 bases and J shed 3 bases, with 18 bases lying between them. The CDR3 has 16 amino acids. Here the CDR3 DNA reads TGTGCCAGCAGTTTCATCCTTGGGGGATTCCTCTACGAGCAGTACTTC. Translated: CASSFILGGFLYEQYF.

The J gene is TRBJ2-1, the V gene TRBV20-1; TRBD2 is a possible D gene (5 bases). Germline-derived CDR1 and CDR2 are DFQATT and SNEGSKA (reference sequence). This CDR3 contains 14 residues. V was cut by 3 bases and J by 0 bases, with 9 bases left in between. CDR3 sequence: CSASGESSYNEQFF. The CDR3 bases are TGCAGTGCTAGCGGGGAGAGCTCCTACAATGAGCAGTTCTTC.

The J gene is TRBJ2-5, the V gene TRBV9; 9 nucleotides line up with TRBD2. The junction had 9 bases not matched to a gene; V was cut back by 2 bases and J by 7 bases. The CDR3 is 15 residues long. Per germline, CDR1 SGDLS and CDR2 YYNGEE. The CDR3 spells CASSVNSGGPRTQYF. CDR3 DNA: TGTGCCAGCAGCGTTAATAGCGGGGGCCCCCGGACCCAGTACTTC.

The chain combines TRBV12-3 or TRBV12-4 with TRBJ2-6; D gene unclear. V dropped 7 bases and J dropped 8 bases, with 12 bases sitting between them. This CDR3 is 13 amino acids long. The CDR3 nucleotides read TGTGCCAGCAACGGACCCGCGACCAACGTCCTGACTTTC. Translating gives CASNGPATNVLTF.

The chain combines TRBV6-2 or TRBV6-3 with TRBJ2-1, with 8 bases identical to TRBD1. The germline gives CDR1 MNHEY, CDR2 SVGEGT. The length of the CDR3 is 15 residues. The V and J ends lost 5 bases and 7 bases, in that order; junction bases with no gene match: 10. Here the CDR3 reads CASSLRQGATNEQFF. CDR3 DNA sequence: TGTGCCAGCAGTCTTAGGCAGGGGGCGACAAATGAGCAGTTCTTC.

The J gene is TRBJ2-3, the V gene TRBV29-1, with TRBD1 identical over 7 bases. The V segment lost 8 bases and the J segment 11 bases; nucleotides outside the gene matches: 7. The length of the CDR3 is 10 residues. The V gene's germline CDR1 is SQVTM and CDR2 ANQGSEA. In nucleotides, the CDR3 is TGCAGCTCCGGACAGGTCGAGCAGTATTTT. Translation: CSSGQVEQYF.

The chain carries TRBV29-1 and TRBJ2-4; unclear D gene. Germline lookup yields CDR1 SQVTM and CDR2 ANQGSEA. Between the trimmed V and J ends, which lost 5 bases and 8 bases, there was a span of 22 bases. CDR3 length equals 15 residues. The CDR3 nucleotides are TGCAGCGTTTTAACTTTAGGGTCGGAACGGGACATTCAGTACTTC. As protein: CSVLTLGSERDIQYF.

The chain combines TRBV7-8 with TRBJ1-2, with a possible D match to TRBD1 (5 bases). Trimming removed 4 bases at V and 8 bases at J, with 17 bases between. The CDR3 is made up of 14 amino acids. The V gene's germline CDR1 is SGHVS and CDR2 FQNEAQ. The CDR3, as DNA: TGTGCCAGCAGCTATAGCCGGGACGCTCGAGGCTACACCTTC. This encodes CASSYSRDARGYTF.

Comments on this clonotype: Relative to the germline gene, one junction end is altered; a read error may explain this. The V gene is TRBV7-7, the J gene TRBJ2-5, with D possibly matching TRBD2 (6 bases). The length of the CDR3 is 14 residues. Germline CDR1 reads SSHAT; CDR2 reads FNYEAQ (reference sequence). CDR3 nucleotide sequence: TGTGCTAGCAGCTACGGACTCGGAGGGGAGACCCAGTACTTC. It specifies CASSYGLGGETQYF.

The gene calls are TRBV2 and TRBJ1-1; no reliable D call. Germline V gene lookup returns CDR1 SNHLY and CDR2 FYNNEI. CDR3 length equals 13 residues. V lost 7 bases, J lost 1 base, and 10 bases lay in between. The CDR3, as DNA: TGTGCCAGCAATGCAGTACCGAACACTGAAGCTTTCTTT. Amino acid sequence: CASNAVPNTEAFF. Full variable domain (outside the CDR3, taken from reference TRBV2 and TRBJ1-1): EPEVTQTPSHQVTQMGQEVILRCVPISNHLYFYWYRQILGQKVEFLVSFYNNEISEKSEIFDDQFSVERPDGSNFTLKIRSTKLEDSAMYFCASNAVPNTEAFFGQGTRLTVV.

The V call is TRBV2, the J call TRBJ2-1; no clear D gene. CDR1 SNHLY and CDR2 FYNNEI come from the germline V gene. The length of the CDR3 is 15 residues. Trimming left V 6 bases short and J 0 bases short, with 12 bases between. CDR3 in amino acids: CASRETYYSYNEQFF. Written as DNA, the CDR3 is TGTGCCAGCAGAGAGACATACTACTCCTACAATGAGCAGTTCTTC.

V gene TRBV24-1 combines with J gene TRBJ2-1; D gene unclear. Trimming removed 2 bases at V and 7 bases at J, with 11 bases between. The CDR3 runs to 14 residues. Germline CDR1 KGHDR, CDR2 SFDVKD. The CDR3 sequence is CATSDSKTANEQFF. Written as DNA, the CDR3 is TGTGCCACCAGTGATTCAAAAACAGCAAATGAGCAGTTCTTC.

The chain employs TRBV20-1 and TRBJ2-5; no clear D gene. This CDR3 region has 12 residues. Germline CDR1 is DFQATT and CDR2 is SNEGSKA (reference sequence). V lost 7 bases and J lost 2, with 11 bases in between. The CDR3 reads CSVLGRQETQYF. The CDR3 DNA is TGCAGTGTTCTAGGTCGACAAGAGACCCAGTACTTC.

Comments on this clonotype: Relative to the germline gene, one junction end is altered; a read error may explain this. The chain uses TRBV20-1 and TRBJ2-6; D not certain. The CDR3 is made up of 12 amino acids. CDR1 is DFQATT and CDR2 is SNEGSKA in the germline V gene (reference sequence). The DNA for the CDR3 is TGCAGTGCGAACTCTGGGACCAACGTCCTGACTTTC. The encoded protein is CSANSGTNVLTF.

The gene calls are TRBV29-1 and TRBJ1-4; weak D call: TRBD1 (5 bases). The germline gives CDR1 SQVTM, CDR2 ANQGSEA. The CDR3 is 13 amino acids. V was cut by 7 bases and J by 9 bases, with 18 bases left in between. The chain's CDR3 is CSAGVNIGQKLFF. CDR3 bases: TGCAGCGCGGGGGTTAATATAGGTCAAAAACTGTTTTTT.

The V and J genes are TRBV12-3 or TRBV12-4 and TRBJ1-1; D unclear. V lost 4 bases to trimming and J lost 6 bases, with 12 bases between them. The CDR3 has 13 residues. DNA of the CDR3: TGTGCCAGCAGTTCACGGCCCGGACCTGAAGCTTTCTTT. Protein: CASSSRPGPEAFF.

This rearrangement joins TRBV20-1 to TRBJ2-7; a weak D match, TRBD2 (7 bases). The germline V gene has CDR1 DFQATT and CDR2 SNEGSKA (reference sequence). This CDR3 is built from 15 residues. V lost 4 bases and J 5 bases, leaving 21 bases between the germline ends. The CDR3 DNA reads TGCAGTGCTACCCCAGATGAGGGGGGGAGGAACGAGCAGTACTTC. Protein sequence: CSATPDEGGRNEQYF.

J is TRBJ2-5 and V is TRBV7-9; D is uncertain. The CDR3 sequence is 11 residues long. Germline-derived CDR1 and CDR2 are SEHNR and FQNEAQ (reference sequence). V was clipped by 5 bases and J by 5 bases, with 6 bases between them. CDR3 in amino acids: CASSRAETQYF. The CDR3 DNA follows: TGTGCCAGCAGCCGAGCTGAGACCCAGTACTTC.

The V gene is TRBV25-1, the J gene TRBJ2-6; D gene unclear. The V end was cut by 8 bases, the J end by 2 bases, with 1 base between. The V gene's germline CDR1 is MGHDK and CDR2 SYGVNS. The CDR3 spans 11 residues. In nucleotides, the CDR3 is TGTGCCAGCGCTGGGGCCAACGTCCTGACTTTC. It codes for CASAGANVLTF.

In its sample, this clonotype was seen once. The V and J genes are TRBV12-3 or TRBV12-4 and TRBJ2-4; D call uncertain. V lost 5 bases to trimming and J lost 1 base, with 12 bases between them. The CDR3 loop spans 15 amino acids. The chain's CDR3 is CASSNSVLAKNIQYF. The CDR3, as DNA: TGTGCCAGCAGTAACAGCGTTCTGGCCAAAAACATTCAGTACTTC.

The J gene is TRBJ2-1, the V gene TRBV29-1; TRBD1 matches at 8 bases. This CDR3 is built from 12 residues. Germline V CDR1 and CDR2: SQVTM, ANQGSEA. The chain's CDR3 is CSSGQGNNEQFF. CDR3 sequence (DNA): TGCAGTTCCGGACAGGGAAACAATGAGCAGTTCTTC.